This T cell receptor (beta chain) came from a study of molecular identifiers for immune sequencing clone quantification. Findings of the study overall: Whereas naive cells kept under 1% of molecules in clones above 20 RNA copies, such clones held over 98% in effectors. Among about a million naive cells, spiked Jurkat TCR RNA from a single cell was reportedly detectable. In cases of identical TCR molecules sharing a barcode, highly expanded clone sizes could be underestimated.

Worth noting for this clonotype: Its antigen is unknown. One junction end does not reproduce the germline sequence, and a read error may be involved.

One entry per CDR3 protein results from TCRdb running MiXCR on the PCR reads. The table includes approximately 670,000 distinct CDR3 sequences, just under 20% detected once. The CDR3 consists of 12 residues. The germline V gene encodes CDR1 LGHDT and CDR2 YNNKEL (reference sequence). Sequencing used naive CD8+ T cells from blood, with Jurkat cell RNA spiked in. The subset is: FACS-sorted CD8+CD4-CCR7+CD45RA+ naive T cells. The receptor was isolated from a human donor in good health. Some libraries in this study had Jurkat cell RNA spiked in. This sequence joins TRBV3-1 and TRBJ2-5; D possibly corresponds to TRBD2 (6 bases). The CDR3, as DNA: TGTGCCAACAGCCTAGCGACAGAGACCCAGTACTTC. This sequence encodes CANSLATETQYF.